Sequencing of this T cell receptor beta chain was carried out in a study of blood T cell repertoires in COVID-19. The wider study: Donors in the United States, Italy and Spain gave samples during acute or convalescent COVID-19. Nucleic acid was either cDNA or gDNA, and it came from T cells, B-cell-depleted T cells, or PBMCs.

V dropped 2 bases and J dropped 8 bases, with 15 bases sitting between them. Germline CDR1 and CDR2: MDHEN and SYDVKM. The CDR3 is 14 amino acids. The authors' processing: Amplification of reference gene primers was used by the study to estimate nucleated cell counts. TCRdb keeps only in-frame clones here, not all; method: immunoSEQ multiplex PCR. V and J calls and clone size are copied from that table; D and trimming were computed from the DNA. The sample includes around 62,000 clones, approximately 88% of them seen just once. This receptor was obtained from a human donor in a cohort sampled during active COVID-19. The rearrangement joins TRBV28 to TRBJ1-2, with D perhaps TRBD1 (5 bases). The sequenced sample was peripheral blood. DNA of the CDR3: TGTGCCAGCAGTTTAAAAGTGGTAGGGGCCGGCTACACCTTC. This codes for CASSLKVVGAGYTF.